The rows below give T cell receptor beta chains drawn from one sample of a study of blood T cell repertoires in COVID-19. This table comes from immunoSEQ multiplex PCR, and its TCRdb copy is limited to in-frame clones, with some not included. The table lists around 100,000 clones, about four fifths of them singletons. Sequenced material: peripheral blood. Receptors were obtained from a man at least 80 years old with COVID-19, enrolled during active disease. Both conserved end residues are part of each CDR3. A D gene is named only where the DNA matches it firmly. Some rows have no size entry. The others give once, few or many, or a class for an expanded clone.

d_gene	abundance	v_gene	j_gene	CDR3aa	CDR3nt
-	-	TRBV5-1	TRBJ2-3	CASSLDGQLSTDTQYF	TGCGCCAGCAGCTTGGATGGACAGCTTAGCACAGATACGCAGTATTTT
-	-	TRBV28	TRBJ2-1	CASSLLGGIGYEQFF	TGTGCCAGCAGTTTATTGGGCGGGATAGGCTATGAGCAGTTCTTC
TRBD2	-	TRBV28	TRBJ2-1	CASSLAGEGNEQFF	TGTGCCAGCAGTTTAGCGGGGGAAGGTAATGAGCAGTTCTTC
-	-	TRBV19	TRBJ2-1	CASGGLAGAVFF	TGTGCCAGCGGGGGGCTTGCGGGAGCGGTGTTCTTC
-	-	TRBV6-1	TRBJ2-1	CASSEWSGFEQFF	TGTGCCAGCAGTGAATGGTCGGGGTTTGAGCAGTTCTTC
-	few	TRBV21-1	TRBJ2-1	CASSIKPNEQFF	TGTGCCAGCAGTATCAAGCCAAATGAGCAGTTCTTC
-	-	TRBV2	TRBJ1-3	CASSERGNTIYF	TGTGCCAGCAGTGAACGTGGAAACACCATATATTTT
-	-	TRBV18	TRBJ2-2	CASSPAGTNTGELFF	TGTGCCAGCTCACCAGCAGGGACGAACACCGGGGAGCTGTTTTTT
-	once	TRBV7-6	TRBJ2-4	CASSPRGRESEAKNIQYF	TGTGCCAGCAGCCCCCGGGGGCGGGAGAGTGAAGCCAAAAACATTCAGTACTTC
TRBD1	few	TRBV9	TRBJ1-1	CASSPGQMNTEAFF	TGTGCCAGCAGCCCGGGACAGATGAACACTGAAGCTTTCTTT
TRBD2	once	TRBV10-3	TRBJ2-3	CAISEYRTSGGPDTQYF	TGTGCCATCAGTGAGTACAGAACTAGCGGGGGACCAGATACGCAGTATTTT
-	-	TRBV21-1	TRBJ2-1	CASRASGGPNNEQFF	TGTGCCAGCAGGGCCTCGGGGGGCCCAAACAATGAGCAGTTCTTC
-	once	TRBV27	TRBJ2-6	CASKRTGASGANVLTF	TGTGCCAGCAAACGGACGGGAGCCTCTGGGGCCAACGTCCTGACTTTC
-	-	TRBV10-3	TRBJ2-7	CAISEYGSYEQYF	TGTGCCATCAGTGAGTATGGCAGCTACGAGCAGTACTTC
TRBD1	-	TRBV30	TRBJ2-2	CAGDRVNTGELFF	TGTGCCGGGGACAGGGTTAACACCGGGGAGCTGTTTTTT
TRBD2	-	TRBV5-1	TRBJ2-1	CASSFGTSRYEQFF	TGCGCCAGCAGCTTTGGGACTAGCAGATATGAGCAGTTCTTC
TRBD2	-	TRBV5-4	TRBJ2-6	CASSLEALAGFSGANVLTF	TGTGCCAGCAGCTTGGAGGCGCTAGCGGGTTTTTCTGGGGCCAACGTCCTGACTTTC
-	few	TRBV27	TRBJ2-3	CASSRTGRGTDTQYF	TGTGCCAGCTCCCGAACAGGGAGGGGGACAGATACGCAGTATTTT
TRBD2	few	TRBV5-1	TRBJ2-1	CASSLEFRNRLAGYNEQFF	TGCGCCAGCAGCTTGGAATTTAGGAACCGACTAGCGGGGTACAATGAGCAGTTCTTC
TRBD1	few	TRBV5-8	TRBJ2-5	CASSEQGAGETQYF	TGTGCCAGCAGCGAACAGGGGGCTGGGGAGACCCAGTACTTC